This is a list of T cell receptor beta chains from one sample in a study of blood T cell repertoires in COVID-19. TCRdb's copy holds only in-frame clones and misses some; the assay was immunoSEQ multiplex PCR. Counted here are more than 50,000 clones, 65% to 90% occurring once; the ten biggest clones make up roughly 18%. Sequenced: peripheral blood. All receptors derive from a human donor in a cohort sampled during active COVID-19. The CDR3 runs from the conserved cysteine through the conserved F or W. D genes are given only for firm matches. Clone size is not always given. Where it is, it says once, few, many or a class for expanded clones.

TRBV30	-	once	TRBJ2-6	CAWSAGNSGANVLTF	TGTGCCTGGAGTGCAGGGAACTCTGGGGCCAACGTCCTGACTTTC
TRBV30	TRBD1	-	TRBJ1-1	CAWSVQDRENTEAFF	TGTGCCTGGAGTGTACAGGACAGGGAGAACACTGAAGCTTTCTTT
TRBV27	TRBD1	once	TRBJ1-1	CASSAGTGGALNTEAFF	TGTGCCAGCAGTGCCGGGACAGGGGGCGCGTTGAACACTGAAGCTTTCTTT
TRBV10-2	TRBD2	-	TRBJ2-5	CASRGTSGGPQETQYF	TGCGCCAGCAGGGGGACTAGCGGGGGACCCCAAGAGACCCAGTACTTC
TRBV6-1	-	-	TRBJ2-7	CASRPGQNSYEQYF	TGTGCCAGCAGACCAGGACAGAACAGTTACGAGCAGTACTTC
TRBV7-2	-	-	TRBJ2-1	CASSLRQIGEEQFF	TGTGCCAGCAGCCTTCGACAGATAGGGGAAGAGCAGTTCTTC
TRBV25-1	TRBD1	-	TRBJ1-3	CASSPPFTGGDTIYF	TGTGCCAGCAGTCCCCCTTTCACAGGGGGGGACACCATATATTTT
TRBV7-9	-	-	TRBJ2-2	CASSFFRGWDTGELFF	TGTGCCAGCAGCTTTTTCAGGGGTTGGGACACCGGGGAGCTGTTTTTT
TRBV6-5	TRBD1	-	TRBJ2-5	CASVTGTAQETQYF	TGTGCCAGCGTCACCGGGACAGCCCAAGAGACCCAGTACTTC
TRBV7-9	-	few	TRBJ1-6	CASSPILGGDSPLHF	TGTGCCAGCAGCCCAATTTTGGGTGGAGATTCACCCCTCCACTTT
TRBV7-9	-	-	TRBJ1-2	CASHQGNYGYTF	TGTGCCAGCCATCAGGGGAACTATGGCTACACCTTC
TRBV27	-	-	TRBJ2-5	CASSFAGPQETQYF	TGTGCCAGCAGTTTTGCGGGGCCCCAAGAGACCCAGTACTTC
TRBV28	-	-	TRBJ1-2	CASSTRQYNNYGYTF	TGTGCCAGCAGTACGCGACAGTACAATAACTATGGCTACACCTTC
TRBV3-1/TRBV3-2	TRBD2	-	TRBJ2-7	CASSQEISGGYEQYF	TGTGCCAGCAGCCAAGAGATTAGCGGGGGCTACGAGCAGTACTTC
TRBV4-3	-	-	TRBJ2-3	CASSQATGFSSTDTQYF	TGCGCCAGCAGCCAAGCCACAGGATTCTCTAGCACAGATACGCAGTATTTT
TRBV24-1	-	-	TRBJ2-5	CATSDGGQGETQYF	TGTGCCACCAGTGATGGCGGACAAGGAGAGACCCAGTACTTC
TRBV10-1	TRBD2	-	TRBJ2-3	CASSRTSGPPDTQYF	TGCGCCAGCAGTAGAACTAGCGGGCCCCCAGATACGCAGTATTTT
TRBV3-1/TRBV3-2	TRBD2	-	TRBJ2-6	CASSPGGTSGLTGANVLTF	TGTGCCAGCAGCCCGGGCGGGACTAGCGGGCTCACTGGGGCCAACGTCCTGACTTTC
TRBV27	TRBD2	-	TRBJ2-3	CASNPTSADTQYF	TGTGCCAGCAACCCTACTAGCGCAGATACGCAGTATTTT
TRBV5-1	-	-	TRBJ1-6	CASSLRGTRQVGEPLHF	TGCGCCAGCAGCTTGAGGGGAACGAGACAGGTTGGGGAACCCCTCCACTTT
TRBV7-9	TRBD1	once	TRBJ2-7	CASSADRGLSYEQYF	TGTGCCAGCAGCGCCGACAGGGGCCTCTCCTACGAGCAGTACTTC
TRBV7-2	-	-	TRBJ2-4	CASSLGGGALINIQYF	TGTGCCAGCAGCTTAGGTGGCGGAGCATTAATCAACATTCAGTACTTC
TRBV6-1	-	-	TRBJ1-5	CASSEAGGNQPQHF	TGTGCCAGCAGTGAAGCCGGGGGGAATCAGCCCCAGCATTTT
TRBV29-1	TRBD1	-	TRBJ1-2	CSVSGQGAYGYTF	TGCAGCGTTTCCGGTCAGGGGGCATATGGCTACACCTTC
TRBV27	TRBD1	once	TRBJ2-3	CASSYGTERTDTQYF	TGTGCCAGCAGTTACGGGACAGAGCGAACAGATACGCAGTATTTT
TRBV7-2	-	-	TRBJ2-2	CASSFRGPGTGELFF	TGTGCCAGCAGCTTCAGGGGACCAGGCACCGGGGAGCTGTTTTTT
TRBV18	TRBD1	-	TRBJ1-2	CASSPTTGSLDGYTF	TGTGCCAGCTCACCAACGACAGGGAGCCTCGATGGCTACACCTTC
TRBV7-9	-	-	TRBJ1-3	CASSGTGSGNTIYF	TGTGCCAGCAGCGGTACAGGCTCTGGAAACACCATATATTTT
TRBV6-2/TRBV6-3	-	-	TRBJ1-5	CASSQTRNQPQHF	TGTGCCAGCAGCCAAACGCGGAATCAGCCCCAGCATTTT
TRBV19	TRBD1	-	TRBJ2-7	CASSRDSAVEEQYF	TGTGCCAGTAGTAGGGACAGCGCCGTGGAAGAGCAGTACTTC
TRBV4-3	-	once	TRBJ1-6	CASSQQSGGGSPLHF	TGCGCCAGCAGCCAGCAGTCGGGGGGGGGATCACCCCTCCACTTT
TRBV6-6	TRBD1	-	TRBJ1-3	CASSYTTQGGDTIYF	TGTGCCAGCAGTTACACAACACAGGGGGGAGACACCATATATTTT
TRBV21-1	-	once	TRBJ1-2	CASRPVGRTYVNYGYTF	TGTGCCAGCAGACCCGTGGGGCGGACGTACGTCAATTATGGCTACACCTTC
TRBV15	-	-	TRBJ2-5	CATSSPSQTQYF	TGTGCCACCAGCAGCCCATCCCAGACCCAGTACTTC
TRBV7-9	-	few	TRBJ2-7	CASSPIGQAYEQYF	TGTGCCAGCAGCCCGATAGGACAAGCCTACGAGCAGTACTTC
TRBV5-1	-	-	TRBJ2-3	CASSPPFEGSTDTQYF	TGCGCCAGCAGTCCCCCGTTTGAGGGTTCCACAGATACGCAGTATTTT
TRBV5-1	-	-	TRBJ2-7	CASSLDGQYPYEQYF	TGCGCCAGCAGCTTGGATGGACAGTATCCCTACGAGCAGTACTTC
TRBV7-9	TRBD1	-	TRBJ2-3	CASGAQGNPTDTQYF	TGTGCCAGCGGGGCACAGGGGAATCCCACAGATACGCAGTATTTT
TRBV15	-	few	TRBJ1-6	CATSRDPVPSSYNSPLHF	TGTGCCACCAGCAGAGATCCGGTGCCGAGCTCCTATAATTCACCCCTCCACTTT
TRBV6-1	-	once	TRBJ1-5	CASSEGDPQPQHF	TGTGCCAGCAGTGAGGGCGACCCCCAGCCCCAGCATTTT
TRBV9	TRBD2	-	TRBJ2-1	CASSVSGGAPEQFF	TGTGCCAGCAGCGTGAGCGGGGGGGCGCCTGAGCAGTTCTTC
TRBV3-1/TRBV3-2	-	-	TRBJ2-7	CASSQGLNYEQYF	TGTGCCAGCAGCCAAGGACTGAACTACGAGCAGTACTTC
TRBV7-2	-	-	TRBJ1-1	CASSLAGPGHRGTEAFF	TGTGCCAGCAGCTTAGCGGGGCCGGGACACCGTGGGACTGAAGCTTTCTTT
TRBV14	TRBD2	-	TRBJ2-3	CASSQGGLAGADTQYF	TGTGCCAGCAGCCAGGGAGGACTAGCGGGGGCAGATACGCAGTATTTT